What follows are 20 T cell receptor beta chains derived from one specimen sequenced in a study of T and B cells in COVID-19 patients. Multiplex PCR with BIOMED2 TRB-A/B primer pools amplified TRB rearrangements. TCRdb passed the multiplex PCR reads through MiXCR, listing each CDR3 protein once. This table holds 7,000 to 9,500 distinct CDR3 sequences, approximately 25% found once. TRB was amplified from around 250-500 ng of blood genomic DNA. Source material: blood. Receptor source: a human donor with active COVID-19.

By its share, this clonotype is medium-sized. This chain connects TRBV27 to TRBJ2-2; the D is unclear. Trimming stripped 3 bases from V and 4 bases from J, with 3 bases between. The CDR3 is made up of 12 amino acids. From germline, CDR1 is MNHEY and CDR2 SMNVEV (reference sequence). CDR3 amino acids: CASSFGTGELFF. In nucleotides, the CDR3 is TGTGCCAGCAGTTTCGGCACCGGGGAGCTGTTTTTT.

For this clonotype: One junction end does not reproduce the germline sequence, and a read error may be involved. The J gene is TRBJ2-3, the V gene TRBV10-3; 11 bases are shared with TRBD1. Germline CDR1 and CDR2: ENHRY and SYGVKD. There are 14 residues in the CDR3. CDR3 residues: CASSYGTGGDTQYF. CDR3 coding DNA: TGTGCCAGCAGTTATGGGACAGGGGGAGATACGCAGTATTTT.

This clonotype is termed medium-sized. The CDR3 nucleotides are TGTGCCAGCAGTCCTCCCTCAGGGGGCGAAAAACTGTTTTTT. Its translation: CASSPPSGGEKLFF. J is TRBJ1-4 and V is TRBV6-1, with 8 positions matching TRBD1. The CDR3 spans 14 residues. In germline, CDR1 is MNHNS, CDR2 SASEGT. Trimming cost V 5 bases and J 8 bases; bases outside gene matches: 7.

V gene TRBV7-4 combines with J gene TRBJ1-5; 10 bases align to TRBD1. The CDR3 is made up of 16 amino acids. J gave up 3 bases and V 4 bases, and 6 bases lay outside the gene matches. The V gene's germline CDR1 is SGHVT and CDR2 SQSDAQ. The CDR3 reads CASSSVTGGNNQPQHF. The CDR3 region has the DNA TGTGCCAGCAGCTCGGTGACAGGGGGCAACAATCAGCCCCAGCATTTT. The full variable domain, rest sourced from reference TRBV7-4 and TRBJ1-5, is GAGVSQSPRYKVAKRGRDVALRCDSISGHVTLYWYRQTLGQGSEVLTYSQSDAQRDKSGRPSGRFSAERPERSVSTLKIQRTEQGDSAVYLCASSSVTGGNNQPQHFGDGTRLSIL.

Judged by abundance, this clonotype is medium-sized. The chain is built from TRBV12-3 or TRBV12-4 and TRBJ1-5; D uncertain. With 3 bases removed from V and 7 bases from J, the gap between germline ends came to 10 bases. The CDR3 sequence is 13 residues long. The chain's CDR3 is CASSFREEQPQHF. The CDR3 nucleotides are TGTGCCAGCAGTTTTCGGGAGGAGCAGCCCCAGCATTTT.

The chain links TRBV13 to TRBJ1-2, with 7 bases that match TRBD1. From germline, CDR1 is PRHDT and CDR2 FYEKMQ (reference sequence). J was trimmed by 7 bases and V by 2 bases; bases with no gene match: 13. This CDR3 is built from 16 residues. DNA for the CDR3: TGTGCCAGCAGCTTACCCGGGACAGAATTACCACGTGGCTACACCTTC. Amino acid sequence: CASSLPGTELPRGYTF.

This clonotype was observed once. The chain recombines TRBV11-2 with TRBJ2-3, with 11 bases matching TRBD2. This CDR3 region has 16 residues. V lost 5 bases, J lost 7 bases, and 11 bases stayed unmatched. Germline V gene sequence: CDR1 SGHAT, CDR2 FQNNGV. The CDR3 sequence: CASSPRLAGGLNTQYF. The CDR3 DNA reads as TGTGCCAGCAGCCCACGCTTAGCGGGGGGGTTAAATACGCAGTATTTT.

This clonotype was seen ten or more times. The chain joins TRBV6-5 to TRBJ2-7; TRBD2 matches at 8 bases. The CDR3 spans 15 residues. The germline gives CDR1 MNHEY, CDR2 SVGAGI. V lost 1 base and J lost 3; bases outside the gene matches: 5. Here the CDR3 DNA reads TGTGCCAGCAGTTACTTGAGCGGGAGTTTCTACGAGCAGTACTTC. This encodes CASSYLSGSFYEQYF.

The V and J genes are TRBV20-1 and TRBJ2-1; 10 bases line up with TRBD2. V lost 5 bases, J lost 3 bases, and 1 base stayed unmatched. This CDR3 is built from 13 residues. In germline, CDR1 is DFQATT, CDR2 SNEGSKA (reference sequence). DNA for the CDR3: TGCAGTGCTGGACTAGCGGACTACAATGAGCAGTTCTTC. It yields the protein CSAGLADYNEQFF.

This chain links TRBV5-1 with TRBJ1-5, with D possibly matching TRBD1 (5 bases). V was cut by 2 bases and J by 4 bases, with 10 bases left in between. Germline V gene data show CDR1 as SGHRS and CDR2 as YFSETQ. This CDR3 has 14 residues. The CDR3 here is CASSFLGGNQPQHF. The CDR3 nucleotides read TGCGCCAGCAGCTTTCTTGGGGGAAATCAGCCCCAGCATTTT.

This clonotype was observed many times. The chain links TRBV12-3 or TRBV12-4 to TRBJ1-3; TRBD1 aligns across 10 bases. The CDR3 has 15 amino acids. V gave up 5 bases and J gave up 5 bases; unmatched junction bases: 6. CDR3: CASSTGQGYRNTIYF. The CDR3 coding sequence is TGTGCCAGCAGTACGGGACAGGGGTACAGAAACACCATATATTTT.

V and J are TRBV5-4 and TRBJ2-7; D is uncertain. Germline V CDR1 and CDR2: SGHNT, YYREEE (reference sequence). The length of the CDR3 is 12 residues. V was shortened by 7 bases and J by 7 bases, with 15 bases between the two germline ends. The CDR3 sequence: CASLDSAREQYF. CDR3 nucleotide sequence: TGTGCCAGCCTAGACTCAGCGAGGGAGCAGTACTTC.

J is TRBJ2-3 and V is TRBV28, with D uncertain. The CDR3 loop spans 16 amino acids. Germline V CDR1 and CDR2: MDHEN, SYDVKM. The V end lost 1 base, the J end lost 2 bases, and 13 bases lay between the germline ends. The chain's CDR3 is CASSLYGAQLTDTQYF. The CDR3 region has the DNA TGTGCCAGCAGTTTATATGGTGCGCAACTCACAGATACGCAGTATTTT.

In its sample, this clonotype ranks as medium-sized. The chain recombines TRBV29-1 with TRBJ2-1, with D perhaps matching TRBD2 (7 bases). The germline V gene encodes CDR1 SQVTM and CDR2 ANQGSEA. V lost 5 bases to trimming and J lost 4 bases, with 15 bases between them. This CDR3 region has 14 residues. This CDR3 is CSVRQGGGYNEQFF. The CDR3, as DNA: TGCAGCGTTCGACAAGGGGGGGGGTACAATGAGCAGTTCTTC.

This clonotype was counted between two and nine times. The CDR3 region has the DNA TGTGCCAGCTGGCGGACAGGGGGTTATGAAGCTTTCTTT. Amino acid sequence: CASWRTGGYEAFF. V gene TRBV13 combines with J gene TRBJ1-1, with 10 bases fitting TRBD1. Trimming at V came to 8 bases and at J to 7 bases, leaving 7 bases not matched to a gene. Looked up from germline, CDR1 is PRHDT and CDR2 is FYEKMQ (reference sequence). The CDR3 runs to 13 residues.

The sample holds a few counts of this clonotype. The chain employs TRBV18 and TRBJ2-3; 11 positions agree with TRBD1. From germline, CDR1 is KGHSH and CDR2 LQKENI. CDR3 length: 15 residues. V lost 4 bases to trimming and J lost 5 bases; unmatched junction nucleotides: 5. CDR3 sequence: CASSLPGQGVDTQYF. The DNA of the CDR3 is TGTGCCAGCTCACTACCGGGACAGGGGGTAGATACGCAGTATTTT.

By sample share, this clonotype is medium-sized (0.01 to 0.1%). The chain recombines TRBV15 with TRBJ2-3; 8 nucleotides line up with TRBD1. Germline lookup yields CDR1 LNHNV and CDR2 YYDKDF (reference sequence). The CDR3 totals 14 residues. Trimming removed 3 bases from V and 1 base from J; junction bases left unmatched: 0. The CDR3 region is CATSRGQGTDTQYF. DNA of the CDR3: TGTGCCACCAGCAGGGGACAGGGCACAGATACGCAGTATTTT.

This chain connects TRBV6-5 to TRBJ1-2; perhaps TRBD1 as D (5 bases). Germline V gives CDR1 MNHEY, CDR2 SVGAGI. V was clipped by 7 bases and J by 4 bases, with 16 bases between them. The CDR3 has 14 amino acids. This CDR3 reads CASNPTASGYGYTF. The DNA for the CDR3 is TGTGCCAGCAATCCGACAGCCAGCGGCTATGGCTACACCTTC.

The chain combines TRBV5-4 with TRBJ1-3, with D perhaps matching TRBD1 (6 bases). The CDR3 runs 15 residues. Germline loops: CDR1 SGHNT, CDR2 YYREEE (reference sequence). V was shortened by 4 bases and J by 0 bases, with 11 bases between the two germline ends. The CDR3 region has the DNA TGTGCCAGCAGCCGACAGGCAAGCTCTGGAAACACCATATATTTT. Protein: CASSRQASSGNTIYF. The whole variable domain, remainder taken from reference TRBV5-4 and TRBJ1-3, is ETGVTQSPTHLIKTRGQQVTLRCSSQSGHNTVSWYQQALGQGPQFIFQYYREEENGRGNFPPRFSGLQFPNYSSELNVNALELDDSALYLCASSRQASSGNTIYFGEGSWLTVV.

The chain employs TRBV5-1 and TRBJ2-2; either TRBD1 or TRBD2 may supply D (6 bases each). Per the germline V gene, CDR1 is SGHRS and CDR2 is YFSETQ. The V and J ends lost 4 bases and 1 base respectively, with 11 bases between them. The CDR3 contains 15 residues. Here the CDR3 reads CASSPGARNTGELFF. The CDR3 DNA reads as TGCGCCAGCAGCCCGGGGGCTAGGAACACCGGGGAGCTGTTTTTT.